The T cell receptor beta chain under discussion was sequenced for a study of cytomegalovirus exposure and HLA in healthy donors. Across the whole study: The same platform was used for the 100 to 150 validation repertoires and the 600 to 850 first-cohort repertoires, a later analysis reported.

Study findings and constraints: The study recorded 164 TCR beta chains that were cytomegalovirus-associated. Subsequent analysis found a tendency for first-cohort TCR clusters to co-occur within the 95 to 150 validation repertoires.

Turning to this clone: As yet, its antigen is unknown.

The germline V and J ends were trimmed by 5 bases and 7 bases, with 17 bases remaining between them. CDR1 is SGHAT and CDR2 is FQNNGV in the germline V gene. The CDR3 has 15 residues. Clones were sequenced by immunoSEQ multiplex PCR, and TCRdb holds only the in-frame ones, with some missing. The repertoire holds under 150,000 clones, with approximately 86% as singletons. The chain recombines TRBV11-2 with TRBJ1-4; the D gene is possibly TRBD1 (5 bases). The specimen sequenced was PBMCs. The receptor comes from a man aged 18 to 35 in good health and CMV-seropositive. The CDR3 spells CASSRGRGAGEKLFF. In DNA, the CDR3 is TGTGCCAGCAGCCGGGGGAGAGGCGCCGGTGAAAAACTGTTTTTT. Complete variable domain (other parts from reference TRBV11-2 and TRBJ1-4): EAGVAQSPRYKIIEKRQSVAFWCNPISGHATLYWYQQILGQGPKLLIQFQNNGVVDDSQLPKDRFSAERLKGVDSTLKIQPAKLEDSAVYLCASSRGRGAGEKLFFGSGTQLSVL.